This is a list of T cell receptor beta chains from one sample in a study of cytomegalovirus exposure and HLA in healthy donors. Some clones are missing from TCRdb's copy, which holds only in-frame ones; the method was immunoSEQ multiplex PCR. The sample carries 250,000 to 350,000 clones, approximately 90% recorded once. Sequenced sample: PBMCs. The receptors were gathered from a middle-aged man in good health and CMV-seropositive. CDR3s include the opening cysteine and the closing phenylalanine or tryptophan. Clone size, where shown, is once, few, many, or a class for clones that have expanded.

TRBV25-1	.	TRBJ1-2	CASSAISAATGNYGYTF
TRBV20-1	.	TRBJ1-2	CSASFSYGYTF
TRBV10-2	few	TRBJ1-5	CASSEVGGLSNQPQHF
TRBV2	.	TRBJ2-3	CASSETGFSADTQYF
TRBV5-1	few	TRBJ1-3	CASSPGFGSGNTIYF
TRBV6-1	.	TRBJ2-1	CASSEFGGSSYNEQFF
TRBV27	.	TRBJ2-7	CASSLGLAGGLGYEQYF
TRBV6-6	.	TRBJ1-3	CAGGRDSGNTIYF
TRBV11-2	.	TRBJ2-5	CASSRRTGGWETQYF
TRBV5-1	.	TRBJ2-1	CASSLVSGSYNEQFF
TRBV19	.	TRBJ1-5	CASSMSTGYDQPQHF
TRBV2	.	TRBJ2-7	CASRPDGTSGYEQYF
TRBV2	.	TRBJ2-7	CASRDSDYEQYF
TRBV2	.	TRBJ2-1	CASRRLAETYNEQFF
TRBV7-8	.	TRBJ2-3	CASSLDGRAEDTQYF
TRBV28	once	TRBJ2-3	CASSLGGWGAYTQYF
TRBV7-9	.	TRBJ2-7	CASSKTGSYYEQYF
TRBV5-8	once	TRBJ1-5	CASSLRRGNQPQHF
TRBV6-6	.	TRBJ2-5	CASSYEGEGRKETQYF
TRBV10-3	.	TRBJ1-5	CAISRTDNQPQHF
TRBV5-5	.	TRBJ2-1	CASSLALYNEQFF
TRBV27	.	TRBJ2-1	CASSSSSGSFEQFF
TRBV18	.	TRBJ2-2	CASRVGRGPGELFF
TRBV18	.	TRBJ2-1	CASSPMALAGLNEQFF
TRBV19	.	TRBJ2-7	CASSMGSGRPYEQYF
TRBV27	few	TRBJ1-2	CASSLYTGNYGYTF
TRBV25-1	.	TRBJ2-3	CASSEPLAGDTDTQYF
TRBV14	.	TRBJ2-1	CASSQGGDLGRFF
TRBV7-3	.	TRBJ2-1	CASSFGSGHNEQFF
TRBV7-3	.	TRBJ2-3	CASSWGLAITDTQYF
TRBV6-6	.	TRBJ2-2	CASRPDRGPNTGELFF
TRBV29-1	.	TRBJ2-7	CSVVPWTSGSSYEQYF
TRBV7-2	.	TRBJ2-7	CASSLAGQGGYEQYF
TRBV7-3	once	TRBJ1-1	CASSLALRNTEAFF
TRBV7-2	.	TRBJ2-7	CASSPNPWTSGSSYEQYF
TRBV5-1	.	TRBJ2-1	CASSLAGGGYNEQFF
TRBV4-2	.	TRBJ1-4	CASSQAQGLREKLFF
TRBV7-6	.	TRBJ2-1	CASSSLAGAYNEQFF
TRBV27	.	TRBJ2-5	CASGLLRGSETQYF
TRBV9	once	TRBJ2-1	CASSPPSQKREKDEQFF
TRBV6-1	.	TRBJ1-1	CASSERSTQNTEAFF
TRBV5-4	few	TRBJ2-7	CASSSYYEQYF
TRBV5-4	few	TRBJ2-3	CASSLDESGTGDVLSVQYF
TRBV18	.	TRBJ1-4	CASSIREEEKLFF
TRBV6-5	few	TRBJ1-6	CATARDRVYSPLHF
TRBV18	once	TRBJ2-5	CASSPGQLLQETQYF
TRBV2	once	TRBJ1-3	CASRLTGENTIYF
TRBV13	.	TRBJ2-7	CASSLVGRGYEQYF
TRBV7-2	.	TRBJ2-1	CASSLGRGSYNEQFF
TRBV5-5	.	TRBJ1-1	CASSLSDRAQTEAFF
TRBV5-6	.	TRBJ2-3	CASSLEGREGPDTQYF